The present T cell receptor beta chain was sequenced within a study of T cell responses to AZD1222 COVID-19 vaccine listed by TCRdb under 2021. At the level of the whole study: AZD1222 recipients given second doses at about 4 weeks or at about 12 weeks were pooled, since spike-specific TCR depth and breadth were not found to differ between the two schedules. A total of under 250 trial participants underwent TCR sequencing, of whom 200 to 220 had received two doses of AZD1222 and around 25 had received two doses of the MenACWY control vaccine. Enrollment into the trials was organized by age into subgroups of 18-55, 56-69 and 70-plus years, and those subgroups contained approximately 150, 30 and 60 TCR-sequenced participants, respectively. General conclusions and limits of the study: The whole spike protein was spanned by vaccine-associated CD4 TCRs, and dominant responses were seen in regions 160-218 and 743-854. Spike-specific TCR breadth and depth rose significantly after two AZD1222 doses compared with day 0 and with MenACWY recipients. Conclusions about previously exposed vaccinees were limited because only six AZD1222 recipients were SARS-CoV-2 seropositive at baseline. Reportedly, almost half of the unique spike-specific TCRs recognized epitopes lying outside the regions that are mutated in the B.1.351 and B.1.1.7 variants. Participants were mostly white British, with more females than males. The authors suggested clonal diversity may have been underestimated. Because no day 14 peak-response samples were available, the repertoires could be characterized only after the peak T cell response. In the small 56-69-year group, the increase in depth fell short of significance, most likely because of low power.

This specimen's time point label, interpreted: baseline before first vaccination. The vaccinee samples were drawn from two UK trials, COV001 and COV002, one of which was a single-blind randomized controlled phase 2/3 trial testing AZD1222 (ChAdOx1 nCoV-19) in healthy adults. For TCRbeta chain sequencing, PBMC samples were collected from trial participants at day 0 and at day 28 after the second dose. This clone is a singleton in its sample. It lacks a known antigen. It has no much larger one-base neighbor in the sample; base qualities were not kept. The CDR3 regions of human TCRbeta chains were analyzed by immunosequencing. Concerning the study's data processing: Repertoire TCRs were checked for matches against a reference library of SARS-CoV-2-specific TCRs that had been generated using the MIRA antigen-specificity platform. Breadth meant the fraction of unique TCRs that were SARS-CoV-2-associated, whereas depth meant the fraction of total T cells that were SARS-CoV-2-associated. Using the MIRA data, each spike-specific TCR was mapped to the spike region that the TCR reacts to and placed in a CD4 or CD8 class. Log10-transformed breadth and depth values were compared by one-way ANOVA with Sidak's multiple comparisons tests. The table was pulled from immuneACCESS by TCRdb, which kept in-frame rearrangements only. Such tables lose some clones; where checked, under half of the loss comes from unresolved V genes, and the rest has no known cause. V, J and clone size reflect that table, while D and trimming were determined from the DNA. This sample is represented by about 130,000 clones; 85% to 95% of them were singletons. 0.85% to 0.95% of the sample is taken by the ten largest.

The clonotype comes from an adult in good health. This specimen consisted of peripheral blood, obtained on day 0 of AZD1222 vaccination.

Read as DNA, the sequence is TGTGCCAGCAGCTTAGTTGCGGATAGCTCTGGAAACACCATATATTTT. This gives the protein CASSLVADSSGNTIYF. Rearrangement joined TRBV7-9 to TRBJ1-3; no D gene can be assigned with confidence. CDR3 length: 16 amino acids, cysteine to phenylalanine. Only the CDR3 portion is preserved as DNA: 48 bases, with reading frame beginning at the first base. CDR1 is given as SEHNR and CDR2 as FQNEAQ, both from the germline V gene (reference sequence). V sheds 1 base and J sheds 0 bases, leaving 10 bases between their ends.